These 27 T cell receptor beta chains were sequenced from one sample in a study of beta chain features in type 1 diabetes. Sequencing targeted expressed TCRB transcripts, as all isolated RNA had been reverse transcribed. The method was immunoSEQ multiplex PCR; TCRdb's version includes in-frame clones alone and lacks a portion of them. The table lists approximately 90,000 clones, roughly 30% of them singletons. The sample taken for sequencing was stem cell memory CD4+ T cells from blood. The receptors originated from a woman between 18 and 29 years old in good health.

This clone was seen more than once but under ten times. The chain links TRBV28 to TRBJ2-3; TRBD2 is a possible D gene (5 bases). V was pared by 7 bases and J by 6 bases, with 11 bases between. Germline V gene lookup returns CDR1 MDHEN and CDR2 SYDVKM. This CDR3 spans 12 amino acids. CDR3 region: CASTTRRDTQYF. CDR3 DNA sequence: TGTGCCAGCACGACGCGGAGGGATACGCAGTATTTT.

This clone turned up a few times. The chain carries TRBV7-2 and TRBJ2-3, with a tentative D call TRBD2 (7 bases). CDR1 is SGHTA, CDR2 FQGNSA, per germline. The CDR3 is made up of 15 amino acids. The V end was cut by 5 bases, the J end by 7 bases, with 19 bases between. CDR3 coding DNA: TGTGCCAGCAGCGATCTGGGGGGGCCGGGTAATACGCAGTATTTT. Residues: CASSDLGGPGNTQYF.

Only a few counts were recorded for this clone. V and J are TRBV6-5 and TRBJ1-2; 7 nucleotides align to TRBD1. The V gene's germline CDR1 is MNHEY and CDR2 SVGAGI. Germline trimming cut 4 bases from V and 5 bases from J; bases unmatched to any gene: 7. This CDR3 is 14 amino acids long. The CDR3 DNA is TGTGCCAGCAGTTCGACAGGGATTAGATATGGCTACACCTTC. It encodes CASSSTGIRYGYTF.

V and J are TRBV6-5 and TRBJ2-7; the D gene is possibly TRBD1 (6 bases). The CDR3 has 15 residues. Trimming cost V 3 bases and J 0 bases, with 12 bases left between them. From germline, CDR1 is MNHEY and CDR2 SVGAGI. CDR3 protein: CASSYGTISSYEQYF. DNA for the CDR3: TGTGCCAGCAGTTATGGGACAATCAGCTCCTACGAGCAGTACTTC.

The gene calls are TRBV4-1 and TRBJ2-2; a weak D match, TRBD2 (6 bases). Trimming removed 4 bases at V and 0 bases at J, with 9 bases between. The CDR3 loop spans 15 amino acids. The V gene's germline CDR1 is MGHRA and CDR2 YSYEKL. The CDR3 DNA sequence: TGCGCCAGCAGCCGCCAGCGGGCGAACACCGGGGAGCTGTTTTTT. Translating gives CASSRQRANTGELFF.

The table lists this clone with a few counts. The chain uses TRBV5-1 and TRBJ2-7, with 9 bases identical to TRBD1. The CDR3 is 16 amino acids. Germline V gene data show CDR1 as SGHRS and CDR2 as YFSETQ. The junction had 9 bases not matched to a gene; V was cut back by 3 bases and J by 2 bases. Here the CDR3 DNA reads TGCGCCAGCAGCTCAATATCTGGGACAGGGCCCTACGAGCAGTACTTC. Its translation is CASSSISGTGPYEQYF. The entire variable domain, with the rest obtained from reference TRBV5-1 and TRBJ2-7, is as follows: KAGVTQTPRYLIKTRGQQVTLSCSPISGHRSVSWYQQTPGQGLQFLFEYFSETQRNKGNFPGRFSGRQFSNSRSEMNVSTLELGDSALYLCASSSISGTGPYEQYFGPGTRLTVT.

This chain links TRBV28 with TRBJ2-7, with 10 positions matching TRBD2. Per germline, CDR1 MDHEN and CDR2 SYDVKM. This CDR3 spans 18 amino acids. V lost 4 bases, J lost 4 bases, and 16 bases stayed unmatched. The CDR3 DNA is TGTGCCAGCAGTTCCCCCTTGGGAGCGGGGGGGCAAGGGTACGAGCAGTACTTC. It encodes CASSSPLGAGGQGYEQYF.

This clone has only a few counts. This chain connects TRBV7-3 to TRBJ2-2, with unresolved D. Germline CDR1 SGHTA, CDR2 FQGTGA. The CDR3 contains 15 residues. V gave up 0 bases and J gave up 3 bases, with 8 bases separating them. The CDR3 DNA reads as TGTGCCAGCAGCTTAACGTCGACTTACACCGGGGAGCTGTTTTTT. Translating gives CASSLTSTYTGELFF.

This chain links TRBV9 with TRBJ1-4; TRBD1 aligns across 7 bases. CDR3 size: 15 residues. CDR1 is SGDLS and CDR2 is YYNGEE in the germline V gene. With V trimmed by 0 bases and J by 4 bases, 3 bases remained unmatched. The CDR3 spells CASSVGGTVNEKLFF. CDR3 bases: TGTGCCAGCAGCGTAGGGGGGACAGTTAATGAAAAACTGTTTTTT.

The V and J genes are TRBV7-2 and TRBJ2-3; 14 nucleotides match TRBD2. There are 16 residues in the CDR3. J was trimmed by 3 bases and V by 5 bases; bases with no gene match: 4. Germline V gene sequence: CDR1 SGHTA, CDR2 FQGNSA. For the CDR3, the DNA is TGTGCCAGCAGCAGTGGACTAGCGGGGGGTACAGATACGCAGTATTTT. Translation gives CASSSGLAGGTDTQYF.

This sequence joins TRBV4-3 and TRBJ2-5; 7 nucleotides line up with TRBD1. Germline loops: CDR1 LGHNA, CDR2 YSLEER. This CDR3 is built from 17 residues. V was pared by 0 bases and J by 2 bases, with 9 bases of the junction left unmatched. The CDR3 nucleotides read TGCGCCAGCAGCCAAGAAGGGTGGGGGACAGCACAAGAGACCCAGTACTTC. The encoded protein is CASSQEGWGTAQETQYF.

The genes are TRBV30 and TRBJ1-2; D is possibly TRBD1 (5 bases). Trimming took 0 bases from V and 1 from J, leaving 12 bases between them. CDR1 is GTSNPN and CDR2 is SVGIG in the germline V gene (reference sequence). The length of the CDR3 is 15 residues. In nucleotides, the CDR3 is TGTGCCTGGAGTGTACAGCACGGGGGTAACTATGGCTACACCTTC. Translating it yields CAWSVQHGGNYGYTF.

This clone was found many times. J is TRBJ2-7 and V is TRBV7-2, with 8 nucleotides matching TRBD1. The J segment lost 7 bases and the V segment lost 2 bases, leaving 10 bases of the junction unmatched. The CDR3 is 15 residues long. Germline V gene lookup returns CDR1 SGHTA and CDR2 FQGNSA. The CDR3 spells CASSLQGAMWGEQYF. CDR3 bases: TGTGCCAGCAGCTTACAGGGGGCAATGTGGGGAGAGCAGTACTTC.

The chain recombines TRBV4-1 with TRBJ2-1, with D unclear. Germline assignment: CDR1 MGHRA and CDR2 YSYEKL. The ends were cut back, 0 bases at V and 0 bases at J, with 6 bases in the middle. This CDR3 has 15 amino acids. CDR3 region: CASSQEGHSYNEQFF. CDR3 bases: TGCGCCAGCAGCCAAGAGGGCCACTCCTACAATGAGCAGTTCTTC.

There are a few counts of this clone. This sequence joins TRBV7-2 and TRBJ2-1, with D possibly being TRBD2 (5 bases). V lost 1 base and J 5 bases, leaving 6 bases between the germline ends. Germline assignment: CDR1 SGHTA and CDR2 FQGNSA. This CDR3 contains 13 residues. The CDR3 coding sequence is TGTGCCAGCAGCTTAGTGGAGGACAATGAGCAGTTCTTC. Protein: CASSLVEDNEQFF.

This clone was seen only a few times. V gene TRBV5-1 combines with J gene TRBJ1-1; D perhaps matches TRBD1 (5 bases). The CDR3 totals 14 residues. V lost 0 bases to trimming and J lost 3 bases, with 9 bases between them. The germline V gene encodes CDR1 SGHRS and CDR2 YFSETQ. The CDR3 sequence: CASSLAGKDTEAFF. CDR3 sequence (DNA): TGCGCCAGCAGCTTGGCAGGGAAGGACACTGAAGCTTTCTTT.

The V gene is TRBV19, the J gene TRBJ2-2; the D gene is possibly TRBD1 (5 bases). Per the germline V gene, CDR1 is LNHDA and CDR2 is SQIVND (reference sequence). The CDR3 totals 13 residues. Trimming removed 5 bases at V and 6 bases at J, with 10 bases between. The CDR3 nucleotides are TGTGCCAGTAGTCTGCAGGGTCCCGGGGAGCTGTTTTTT. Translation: CASSLQGPGELFF.

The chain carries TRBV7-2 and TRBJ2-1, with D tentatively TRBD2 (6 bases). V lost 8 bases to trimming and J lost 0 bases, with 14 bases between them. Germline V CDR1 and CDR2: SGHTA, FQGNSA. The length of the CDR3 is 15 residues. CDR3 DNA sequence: TGTGCCAGCGGAACCGGGGGAAGCTCCTACAATGAGCAGTTCTTC. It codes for CASGTGGSSYNEQFF. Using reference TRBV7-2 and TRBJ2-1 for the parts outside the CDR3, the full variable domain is GAGVSQSPSNKVTEKGKDVELRCDPISGHTALYWYRQSLGQGLEFLIYFQGNSAPDKSGLPSDRFSAERTGGSVSTLTIQRTQQEDSAVYLCASGTGGSSYNEQFFGPGTRLTVL.

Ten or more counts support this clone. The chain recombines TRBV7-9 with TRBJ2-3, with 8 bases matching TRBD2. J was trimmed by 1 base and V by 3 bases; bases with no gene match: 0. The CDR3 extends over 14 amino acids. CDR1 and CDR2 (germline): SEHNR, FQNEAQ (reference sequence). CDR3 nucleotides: TGTGCCAGCAGCTTCGGGGGGGGCACAGATACGCAGTATTTT. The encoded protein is CASSFGGGTDTQYF.

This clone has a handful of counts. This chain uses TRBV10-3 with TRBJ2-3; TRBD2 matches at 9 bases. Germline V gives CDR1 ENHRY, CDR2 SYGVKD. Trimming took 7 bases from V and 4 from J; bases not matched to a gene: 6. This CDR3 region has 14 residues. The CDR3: CAITASGVSDTQYF. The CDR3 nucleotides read TGTGCCATCACGGCTAGCGGGGTCTCAGATACGCAGTATTTT.

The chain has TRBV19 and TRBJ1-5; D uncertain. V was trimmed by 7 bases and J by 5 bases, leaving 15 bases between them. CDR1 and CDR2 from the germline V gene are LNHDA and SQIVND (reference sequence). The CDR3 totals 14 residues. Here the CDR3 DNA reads TGTGCCAGTACCCCGGGAGGGTTGCATCAGCCCCAGCATTTT. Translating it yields CASTPGGLHQPQHF.

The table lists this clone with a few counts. Written as DNA, the CDR3 is TGTGCCAGCAGCTTATATGCTAGTACGCAGTATTTT. As protein: CASSLYASTQYF. This chain links TRBV7-2 with TRBJ2-3; D not certain. From germline, CDR1 is SGHTA and CDR2 FQGNSA. The CDR3 loop spans 12 amino acids. The V gene lost 2 bases and the J gene lost 8 bases, with 8 bases spanning the gap.

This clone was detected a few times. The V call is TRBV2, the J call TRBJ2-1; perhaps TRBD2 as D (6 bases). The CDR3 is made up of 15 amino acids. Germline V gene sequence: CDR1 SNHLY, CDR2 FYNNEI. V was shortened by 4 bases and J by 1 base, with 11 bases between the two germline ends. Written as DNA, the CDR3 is TGTGCCAGCAGTGTAGGCGGGGTATCCTACAATGAGCAGTTCTTC. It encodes CASSVGGVSYNEQFF.

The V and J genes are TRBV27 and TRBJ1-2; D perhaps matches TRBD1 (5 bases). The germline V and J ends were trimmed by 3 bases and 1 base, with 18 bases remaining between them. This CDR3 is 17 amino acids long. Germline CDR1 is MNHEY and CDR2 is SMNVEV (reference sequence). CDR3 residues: CASSFYMSTDGNYGYTF. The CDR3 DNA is TGTGCCAGCAGTTTTTACATGTCGACAGACGGTAACTATGGCTACACCTTC.

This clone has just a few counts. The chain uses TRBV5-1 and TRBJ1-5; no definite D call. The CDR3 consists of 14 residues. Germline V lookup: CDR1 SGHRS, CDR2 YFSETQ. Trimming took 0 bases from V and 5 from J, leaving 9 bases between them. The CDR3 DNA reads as TGCGCCAGCAGCTTGGTACAGATAGATCAGCCCCAGCATTTT. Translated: CASSLVQIDQPQHF.

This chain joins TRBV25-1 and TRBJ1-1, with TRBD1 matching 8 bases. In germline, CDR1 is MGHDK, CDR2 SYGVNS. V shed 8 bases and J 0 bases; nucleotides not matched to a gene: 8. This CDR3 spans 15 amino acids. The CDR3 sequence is CASPGQGGMNTEAFF. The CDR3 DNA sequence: TGTGCCAGCCCAGGACAGGGCGGGATGAACACTGAAGCTTTCTTT. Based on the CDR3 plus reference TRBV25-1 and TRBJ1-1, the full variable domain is EADIYQTPRYLVIGTGKKITLECSQTMGHDKMYWYQQDPGMELHLIHYSYGVNSTEKGDLSSESTVSRIRTEHFPLTLESARPSHTSQYLCASPGQGGMNTEAFFGQGTRLTVV.

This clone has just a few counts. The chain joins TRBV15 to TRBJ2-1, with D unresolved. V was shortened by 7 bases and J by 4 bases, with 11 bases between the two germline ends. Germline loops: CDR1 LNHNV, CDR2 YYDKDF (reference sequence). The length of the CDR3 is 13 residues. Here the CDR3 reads CATTTGQYNEQFF. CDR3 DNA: TGTGCCACCACAACTGGGCAGTACAATGAGCAGTTCTTC.